Shown below are 22 T cell receptor beta chains from a single sample sequenced in a study of blood T cells in healthy people across ages. A second PCR, run for roughly 7 to 11 cycles, used a sample-barcoded 5' primer plus a J-beta primer mix. TCRdb recomputed calls from the 5' RACE reads with MiXCR, one row per CDR3 protein. In the table there are approximately 600,000 distinct CDR3 sequences, under 65% of which are singletons. Sequencing was carried out using blood. The receptors derive from a man aged 55 to 70 in good health.

In this sample, this clonotype turned up a few times. This rearrangement joins TRBV5-1 to TRBJ2-5, with TRBD2 identical over 8 bases. Per germline, CDR1 SGHRS and CDR2 YFSETQ. CDR3 length equals 15 residues. J lost 3 bases, V lost 2 bases, and 6 bases had no gene match. CDR3 amino acids: CASSLAGVPEETQYF. CDR3 coding DNA: TGCGCCAGCAGCTTAGCGGGGGTACCGGAAGAGACCCAGTACTTC.

The J gene is TRBJ1-1, the V gene TRBV7-8; D not certain. V lost 5 bases, J lost 1 base, and 11 bases lay in between. Germline V gene sequence: CDR1 SGHVS, CDR2 FQNEAQ. The CDR3 length is 14 residues. CDR3 coding DNA: TGTGCCAGCAGCCCACGAGCGTCGAACACTGAAGCTTTCTTT. It encodes CASSPRASNTEAFF. The variable domain in full, completed from reference TRBV7-8 and TRBJ1-1, reads GAGVSQSPRYKVAKRGQDVALRCDPISGHVSLFWYQQALGQGPEFLTYFQNEAQLDKSGLPSDRFFAERPEGSVSTLKIQRTQQEDSAVYLCASSPRASNTEAFFGQGTRLTVV.

The chain links TRBV4-1 to TRBJ1-2; D is possibly TRBD1 (5 bases). This CDR3 is 15 amino acids long. V gave up 0 bases and J gave up 4 bases, with 12 bases separating them. Germline CDR1 reads MGHRA; CDR2 reads YSYEKL. CDR3 region: CASSQESGRSYGYTF. In DNA, the CDR3 is TGCGCCAGCAGCCAAGAGTCAGGGCGGTCCTATGGCTACACCTTC.

This clonotype has a handful of counts. This CDR3 is CASSLLGRHQETQYF. The CDR3 DNA reads as TGTGCCAGCAGCCTACTGGGACGGCACCAAGAGACCCAGTACTTC. The chain is built from TRBV7-2 and TRBJ2-5; D might be TRBD1 or TRBD2, each matching 5 bases. Between the trimmed V and J ends, which lost 5 bases and 0 bases, there was a span of 13 bases. The CDR3 covers 15 residues. CDR1 is SGHTA, CDR2 FQGNSA, per germline.

J is TRBJ2-5 and V is TRBV7-9; the D gene is possibly TRBD2 (5 bases). The assigned J gene may be wrong: the sequence end matches TRBJ2-7 better. Germline V gives CDR1 SEHNR, CDR2 FQNEAQ (reference sequence). The CDR3 is 15 residues long. CDR3 region: CASSLAAVWGYEQYF. For the CDR3, the DNA is TGTGCCAGCAGCTTAGCAGCGGTCTGGGGCTACGAGCAGTACTTC.

There are a few counts of this clonotype. The chain has TRBV12-3 or TRBV12-4 and TRBJ1-4; D unresolved. V dropped 3 bases and J dropped 3 bases, with 26 bases sitting between them. The CDR3 extends over 20 amino acids. CDR3 sequence (DNA): TGTGCCAGCAGTTTGGTCTCGAATCCAGTCTTACTTGGAGCTAATGAAAAACTGTTTTTT. Translated, it gives CASSLVSNPVLLGANEKLFF.

Comments on this clonotype: This may stem from a read error, because a much larger clone lies one nucleotide away. V usage is TRBV7-2 and J usage is TRBJ2-4; 7 bases are shared with TRBD1. Per germline, CDR1 SGHTA and CDR2 FQGNSA. This CDR3 spans 15 amino acids. CDR3: CASSPTGVSKDIQYF. CDR3 bases: TGTGCCAGCAGCCCCACAGGGGTTAGCAAAGACATTCAGTACTTC.

The chain employs TRBV20-1 and TRBJ2-5; TRBD2 matches at 14 bases. The CDR3 contains 20 residues. V gave up 6 bases and J gave up 2 bases; unmatched junction bases: 20. The germline CDR1 and CDR2 sequences are DFQATT and SNEGSKA (reference sequence). CDR3 residues: CSAKSLSGTSGSVGQETQYF. The CDR3 nucleotides read TGCAGTGCCAAGAGCCTATCCGGGACTAGCGGGAGTGTAGGTCAAGAGACCCAGTACTTC.

The chain has TRBV29-1 and TRBJ1-3; tentative D call: TRBD1 (6 bases). The CDR3 is 14 residues long. V shed 4 bases and J shed 0 bases, with 10 bases lying between them. The V gene's germline CDR1 is SQVTM and CDR2 ANQGSEA. The CDR3 reads CSVGGDNSGNTIYF. The CDR3, as DNA: TGCAGCGTTGGCGGGGACAACTCTGGAAACACCATATATTTT.

This rearrangement joins TRBV5-5 to TRBJ2-6; 8 bases align to TRBD1. Germline V CDR1 and CDR2: SGHKS, YYEKEE (reference sequence). V lost 3 bases and J lost 1; bases outside the gene matches: 9. This CDR3 has 18 residues. Written as DNA, the CDR3 is TGTGCCAGCAGCTCCGACAGGGGATTTGGTTCTGGGGCCAACGTCCTGACTTTC. Its protein is CASSSDRGFGSGANVLTF.

The chain uses TRBV2 and TRBJ2-2, with D maybe TRBD2 (6 bases). The CDR3 runs 15 residues. V lost 6 bases and J 1 base, leaving 12 bases between the germline ends. Germline loops: CDR1 SNHLY, CDR2 FYNNEI. The CDR3 nucleotides read TGTGCCAGCAGGGCGGGAAGGTGGAACACCGGGGAGCTGTTTTTT. Amino acids: CASRAGRWNTGELFF.

The V call is TRBV4-2, the J call TRBJ1-1; tentative D call: TRBD1 (6 bases). The ends were cut back, 2 bases at V and 3 bases at J, with 13 bases in the middle. The CDR3 consists of 15 residues. Germline V gene data show CDR1 as LGHNA and CDR2 as YNFKEQ. DNA for the CDR3: TGTGCCAGCAGCCAACCCCACAGGGCGGACACTGAAGCTTTCTTT. As protein: CASSQPHRADTEAFF.

This clonotype showed up just a few times. CDR3 in amino acids: CSVTGLAGPETQYF. CDR3 nucleotides: TGCAGCGTTACAGGACTAGCGGGGCCTGAGACCCAGTACTTC. The chain employs TRBV29-1 and TRBJ2-5, with 12 bases lining up with TRBD2. Germline trimming cut 5 bases from V and 5 bases from J; bases unmatched to any gene: 6. Germline V CDR1 and CDR2: SQVTM, ANQGSEA. The CDR3 length is 14 residues.

Only a few counts were recorded for this clonotype. The chain recombines TRBV7-2 with TRBJ2-7; a possible D gene is TRBD2 (6 bases). The CDR3 covers 16 residues. Germline V CDR1 and CDR2: SGHTA, FQGNSA. Trimming stripped 3 bases from V and 0 bases from J, with 15 bases between. CDR3 amino acids: CASSLGGVQRSYEQYF. DNA for the CDR3: TGTGCCAGCAGCTTGGGGGGTGTTCAACGCTCCTACGAGCAGTACTTC.

CDR3 sequence (DNA): TGCGCCTGCACGACAGGGGGCACAGATACGCAGTATTTT. It translates to CACTTGGTDTQYF. The V gene is TRBV5-1, the J gene TRBJ2-3; 8 bases fit TRBD1. CDR3 length: 13 amino acids. V gave up 10 bases and J gave up 1 base; unmatched junction bases: 5. Germline V lookup: CDR1 SGHRS, CDR2 YFSETQ.

The V call is TRBV7-2, the J call TRBJ2-3; possibly TRBD1 for D (5 bases). Looked up from germline, CDR1 is SGHTA and CDR2 is FQGNSA. This CDR3 has 15 residues. V was trimmed by 4 bases and J by 2 bases, leaving 13 bases between them. In nucleotides, the CDR3 is TGTGCCAGCAGCTCAGACGGACACTCCACAGATACGCAGTATTTT. Its protein is CASSSDGHSTDTQYF. The complete variable domain, with remaining parts taken from reference TRBV7-2 and TRBJ2-3, reads GAGVSQSPSNKVTEKGKDVELRCDPISGHTALYWYRQSLGQGLEFLIYFQGNSAPDKSGLPSDRFSAERTGGSVSTLTIQRTQQEDSAVYLCASSSDGHSTDTQYFGPGTRLTVL.

The V gene is TRBV12-3 or TRBV12-4, the J gene TRBJ2-7; D ambiguous. The CDR3 has 14 residues. V was clipped by 6 bases and J by 0 bases, with 12 bases between them. CDR3 DNA sequence: TGTGCCAGCAGCCCTGACACTTACTCCTACGAGCAGTACTTC. Its translation is CASSPDTYSYEQYF.

J is TRBJ2-4 and V is TRBV20-1; 9 positions agree with TRBD1. Looked up from germline, CDR1 is DFQATT and CDR2 is SNEGSKA (reference sequence). The V gene end was trimmed by 5 bases and the J gene end by 8 bases; junction bases not matched to a gene: 7. This CDR3 comprises 13 residues. CDR3 loop: CSARRQGGDIQYF. The DNA for the CDR3 is TGCAGTGCTCGGCGACAGGGGGGGGACATTCAGTACTTC.

The chain joins TRBV5-4 to TRBJ2-7; TRBD1 or TRBD2 may be the D gene (5 bases each). Germline V gives CDR1 SGHNT, CDR2 YYREEE (reference sequence). The CDR3 is made up of 15 amino acids. V was shortened by 1 base and J by 0 bases, with 11 bases between the two germline ends. The CDR3: CASSLNRGFSYEQYF. The CDR3 region has the DNA TGTGCCAGCAGCTTGAACCGGGGCTTCTCCTACGAGCAGTACTTC.

The V and J genes are TRBV2 and TRBJ1-2, with TRBD1 matching 8 bases. The CDR3 length is 14 residues. In germline, CDR1 is SNHLY, CDR2 FYNNEI. V dropped 1 base and J dropped 4; count of bases not matched to a gene: 2. As DNA, the CDR3 is TGTGCCAGCAGTGAAGTTACAGGGGGCTATGGCTACACCTTC. Its protein is CASSEVTGGYGYTF. Based on the CDR3 plus reference TRBV2 and TRBJ1-2, the full variable domain is EPEVTQTPSHQVTQMGQEVILRCVPISNHLYFYWYRQILGQKVEFLVSFYNNEISEKSEIFDDQFSVERPDGSNFTLKIRSTKLEDSAMYFCASSEVTGGYGYTFGSGTRLTVV.

The gene calls are TRBV2 and TRBJ2-4; D is uncertain. The V end was cut by 0 bases, the J end by 0 bases, with 9 bases between. The CDR3 runs 16 residues. CDR1 and CDR2 from the germline V gene are SNHLY and FYNNEI. CDR3 sequence (DNA): TGTGCCAGCAGTGAAGCATCACAGCGAGCCAAAAACATTCAGTACTTC. Amino acids: CASSEASQRAKNIQYF.

This chain links TRBV15 with TRBJ1-1; D not certain. Germline assignment: CDR1 LNHNV and CDR2 YYDKDF (reference sequence). V was clipped by 5 bases and J by 5 bases, with 15 bases between them. The CDR3 contains 14 residues. The CDR3 loop reads CATSGQAGRTEAFF. The CDR3 coding sequence is TGTGCCACCAGCGGGCAGGCGGGTAGGACTGAAGCTTTCTTT.